What follows describes a single T cell receptor beta chain. Only in-frame clones appear in the TCRdb table, and some are missing; sequencing was by immunoSEQ multiplex PCR. The sample records under 75,000 clones, approximately 92% being singletons. These data originate in a study of technical replicates of blood from a handful of donors. J lost 9 bases, V lost 7 bases, and 9 bases had no gene match. CDR1 SGHVS and CDR2 FNYEAQ come from the germline V gene. CDR3 length: 12 amino acids. The sequence was collected from a human donor in good health. Some clones in this sample may be carry-over from other donors' samples. Sequenced material: PBMCs. The J gene is TRBJ2-7, the V gene TRBV7-6; 7 nucleotides line up with TRBD1. The CDR3 nucleotides read TGTGCCAGCATCATTAGGGGGCCATCGCAGTACTTC. Protein sequence: CASIIRGPSQYF.